These 7 T cell receptor beta chains were all obtained from the same sample, sequenced in a study of blood T cells in healthy people across ages. Combining a sample-barcoded 5' primer with a J-beta primer mix, a second PCR ran for roughly 7 to 12 cycles. TCRdb reprocessed the 5' RACE reads via MiXCR and lists one record per CDR3 protein. The sample lists 1.6 million or so distinct CDR3 sequences, roughly 30% occurring once. Sequenced sample: blood. The receptors derive from a woman aged 25 to 39 in good health.

This chain joins TRBV24-1 and TRBJ2-1, with a possible D match to TRBD2 (5 bases). The CDR3 has 13 amino acids. Looked up from germline, CDR1 is KGHDR and CDR2 is SFDVKD. V was trimmed by 10 bases and J by 1 base, leaving 10 bases between them. The CDR3, as DNA: TGTGCCACGGGGAGAGCTTCCTACAATGAGCAGTTCTTC. It yields the protein CATGRASYNEQFF.

This clonotype turned up a few times. This chain uses TRBV6-6 with TRBJ2-3; the match to TRBD1 covers 10 bases. The CDR3 has 16 amino acids. CDR1 is MNHNY, CDR2 SVGAGI, per germline (reference sequence). V gave up 4 bases and J gave up 4 bases; unmatched junction bases: 8. The CDR3 DNA reads TGTGCCAGCAGTTGGGACAGGGGCCGAGAGTCAGATACGCAGTATTTT. Its protein is CASSWDRGRESDTQYF.

The J gene is TRBJ2-5, the V gene TRBV5-1; 12 bases align to TRBD2. Trimming took 0 bases from V and 5 from J; bases not matched to a gene: 11. The germline CDR1 and CDR2 sequences are SGHRS and YFSETQ. CDR3 length: 18 amino acids. CDR3 DNA sequence: TGCGCCAGCAGCTTGGGACGGACTAGCGGGGAAATGGCGGAGACCCAGTACTTC. Residues: CASSLGRTSGEMAETQYF.

The V and J genes are TRBV28 and TRBJ2-7, with TRBD2 matching 8 bases. The CDR3 consists of 15 residues. Looked up from germline, CDR1 is MDHEN and CDR2 is SYDVKM. The V segment lost 2 bases and the J segment 3 bases; nucleotides outside the gene matches: 6. CDR3 region: CASSLERERGYEQYF. The CDR3 bases are TGTGCCAGCAGTTTAGAGCGGGAGAGGGGCTACGAGCAGTACTTC.

The chain recombines TRBV6-1 with TRBJ2-1; D is tentatively TRBD1 or TRBD2 (5 bases each). This CDR3 is built from 14 residues. Germline CDR1 reads MNHNS; CDR2 reads SASEGT. Deletions cut 6 bases from V and 5 bases from J, with 14 bases between. For the CDR3, the DNA is TGTGCCAGCAGGGGGCAACTAGTCCACAATGAGCAGTTCTTC. Translated: CASRGQLVHNEQFF.

This sequence joins TRBV24-1 and TRBJ2-1; D not certain. Germline lookup yields CDR1 KGHDR and CDR2 SFDVKD. This CDR3 has 12 amino acids. Trimming took 5 bases from V and 5 from J, leaving 6 bases between them. The CDR3 loop is CATSVADNEQFF. The CDR3 nucleotides read TGTGCCACCAGTGTGGCGGACAATGAGCAGTTCTTC.

CDR3 amino acids: CASKPWGGTAEAFF. In DNA, the CDR3 is TGTGCCAGCAAACCTTGGGGCGGGACGGCTGAAGCTTTCTTT. The chain combines TRBV27 with TRBJ1-1, with a weak D call TRBD1 (5 bases). From germline, CDR1 is MNHEY and CDR2 SMNVEV (reference sequence). This CDR3 region has 14 residues. The V end was cut by 7 bases, the J end by 6 bases, with 18 bases between.